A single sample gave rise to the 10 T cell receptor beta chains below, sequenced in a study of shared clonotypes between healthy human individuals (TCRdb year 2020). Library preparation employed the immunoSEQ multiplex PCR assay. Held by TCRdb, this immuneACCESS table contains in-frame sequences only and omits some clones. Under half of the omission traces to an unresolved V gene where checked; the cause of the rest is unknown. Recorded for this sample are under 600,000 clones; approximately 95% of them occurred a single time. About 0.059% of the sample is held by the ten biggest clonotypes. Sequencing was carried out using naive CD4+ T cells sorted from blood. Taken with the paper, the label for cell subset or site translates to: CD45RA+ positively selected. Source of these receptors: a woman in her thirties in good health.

CDR3 bases: TGTGCCAGCGGCGGGGCGGGAGTTAACAATGAGCAGTTCTTC. Encoded protein: CASGGAGVNNEQFF. V is TRBV6-5 and J is TRBJ2-1; 7 bases align to TRBD2. Germline assignment: CDR1 MNHEY and CDR2 SVGAGI. CDR3 length: 14 amino acids. With 8 bases clipped from V and 5 bases from J, the junction kept 9 bases outside the gene matches.

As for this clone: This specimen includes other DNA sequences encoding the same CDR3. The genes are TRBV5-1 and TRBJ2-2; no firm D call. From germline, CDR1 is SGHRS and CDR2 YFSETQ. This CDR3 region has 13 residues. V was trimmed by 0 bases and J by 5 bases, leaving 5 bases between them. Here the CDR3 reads CASSLADTGELFF. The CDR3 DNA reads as TGCGCCAGCAGCTTGGCGGATACCGGGGAGCTGTTTTTT.

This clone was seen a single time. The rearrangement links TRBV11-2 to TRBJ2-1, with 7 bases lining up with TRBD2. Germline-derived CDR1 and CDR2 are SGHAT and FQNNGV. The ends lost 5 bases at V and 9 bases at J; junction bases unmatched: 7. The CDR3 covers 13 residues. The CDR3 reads CASSPRLAGEQFF. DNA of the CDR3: TGTGCCAGCAGCCCGCGACTAGCCGGTGAGCAGTTCTTC.

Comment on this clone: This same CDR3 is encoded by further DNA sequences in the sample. DNA for the CDR3: TGTGCCAGCAGCCCAGGGGATGGCTACACCTTC. This translates into CASSPGDGYTF. The chain employs TRBV7-9 and TRBJ1-2, with a possible D match to TRBD1 (6 bases). The CDR3 has 11 amino acids. Germline V gene lookup returns CDR1 SEHNR and CDR2 FQNEAQ (reference sequence). Trimming shortened V by 5 bases and J by 6 bases, and 7 bases separated the two germline ends.

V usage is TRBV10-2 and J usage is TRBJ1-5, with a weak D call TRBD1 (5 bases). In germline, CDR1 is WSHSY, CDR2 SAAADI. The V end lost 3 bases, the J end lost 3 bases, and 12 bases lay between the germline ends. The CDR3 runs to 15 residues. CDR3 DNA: TGCGCCAGCAGTGATTGGAGGGGTTCCAATCAGCCCCAGCATTTT. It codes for CASSDWRGSNQPQHF.

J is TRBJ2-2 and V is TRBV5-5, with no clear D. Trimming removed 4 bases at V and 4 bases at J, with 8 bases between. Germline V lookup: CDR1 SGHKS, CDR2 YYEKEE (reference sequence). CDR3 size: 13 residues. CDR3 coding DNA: TGTGCCAGCAGCCCCGTTCCCACCGGGGAGCTGTTTTTT. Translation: CASSPVPTGELFF.

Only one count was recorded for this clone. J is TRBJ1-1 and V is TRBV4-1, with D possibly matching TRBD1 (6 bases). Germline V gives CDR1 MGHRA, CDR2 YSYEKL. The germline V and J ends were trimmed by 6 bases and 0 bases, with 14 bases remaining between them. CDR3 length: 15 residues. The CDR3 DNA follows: TGCGCCAGCAGACCACTGGGACAAATGAACACTGAAGCTTTCTTT. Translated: CASRPLGQMNTEAFF.

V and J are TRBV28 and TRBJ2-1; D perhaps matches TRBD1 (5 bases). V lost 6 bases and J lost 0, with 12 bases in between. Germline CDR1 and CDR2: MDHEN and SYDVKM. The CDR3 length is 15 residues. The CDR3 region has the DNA TGTGCCAGCAGCCCCTGGGGCAGCTCCTACAATGAGCAGTTCTTC. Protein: CASSPWGSSYNEQFF.

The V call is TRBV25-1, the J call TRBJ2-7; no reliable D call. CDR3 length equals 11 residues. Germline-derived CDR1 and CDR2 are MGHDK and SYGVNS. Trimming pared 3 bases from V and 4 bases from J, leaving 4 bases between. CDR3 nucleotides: TGTGCCAGCAGTGAGGGATACGAGCAGTACTTC. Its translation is CASSEGYEQYF.

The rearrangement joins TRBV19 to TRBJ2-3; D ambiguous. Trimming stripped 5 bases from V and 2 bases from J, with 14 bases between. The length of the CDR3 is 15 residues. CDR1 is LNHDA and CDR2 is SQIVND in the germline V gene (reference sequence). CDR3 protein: CASSPTSGITDTQYF. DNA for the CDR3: TGTGCCAGTAGTCCCACCTCTGGAATCACAGATACGCAGTATTTT. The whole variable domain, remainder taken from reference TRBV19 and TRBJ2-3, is DGGITQSPKYLFRKEGQNVTLSCEQNLNHDAMYWYRQDPGQGLRLIYYSQIVNDFQKGDIAEGYSVSREKKESFPLTVTSAQKNPTAFYLCASSPTSGITDTQYFGPGTRLTVL.